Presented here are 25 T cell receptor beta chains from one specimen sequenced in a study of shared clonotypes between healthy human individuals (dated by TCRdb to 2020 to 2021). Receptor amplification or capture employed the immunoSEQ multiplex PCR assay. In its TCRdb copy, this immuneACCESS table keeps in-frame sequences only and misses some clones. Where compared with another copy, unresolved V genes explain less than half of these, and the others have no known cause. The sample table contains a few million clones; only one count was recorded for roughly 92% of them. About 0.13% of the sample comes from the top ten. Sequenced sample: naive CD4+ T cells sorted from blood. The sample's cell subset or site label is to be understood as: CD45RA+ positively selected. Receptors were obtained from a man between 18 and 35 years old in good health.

The CDR3 sequence: CATSRDTGETQYF. CDR3 DNA: TGTGCCACCAGCAGAGATACTGGGGAGACCCAGTACTTC. V usage is TRBV15 and J usage is TRBJ2-5; D is uncertain. Trimming stripped 0 bases from V and 5 bases from J, with 7 bases between. The CDR3 extends over 13 amino acids. Germline V lookup: CDR1 LNHNV, CDR2 YYDKDF (reference sequence).

CDR3 DNA sequence: TGCGCCAGCAGCCAAGAAAATTCCGGGTCCGGGGAGCTGTTTTTT. It is translated as CASSQENSGSGELFF. The chain employs TRBV4-3 and TRBJ2-2; D not certain. Germline lookup yields CDR1 LGHNA and CDR2 YSLEER. The CDR3 sequence is 15 residues long. Trimming removed 0 bases at V and 6 bases at J, with 11 bases between.

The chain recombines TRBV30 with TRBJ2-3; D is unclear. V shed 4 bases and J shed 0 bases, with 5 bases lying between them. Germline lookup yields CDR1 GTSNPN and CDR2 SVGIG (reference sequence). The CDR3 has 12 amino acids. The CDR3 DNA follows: TGTGCCTGGACGGGCAGCACAGATACGCAGTATTTT. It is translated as CAWTGSTDTQYF.

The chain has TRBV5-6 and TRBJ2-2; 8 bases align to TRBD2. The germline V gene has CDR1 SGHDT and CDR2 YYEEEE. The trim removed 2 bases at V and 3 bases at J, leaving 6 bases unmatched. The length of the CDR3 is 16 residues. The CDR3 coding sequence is TGTGCCAGCAGCTTACTAGCGGCTAAGGACACCGGGGAGCTGTTTTTT. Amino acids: CASSLLAAKDTGELFF.

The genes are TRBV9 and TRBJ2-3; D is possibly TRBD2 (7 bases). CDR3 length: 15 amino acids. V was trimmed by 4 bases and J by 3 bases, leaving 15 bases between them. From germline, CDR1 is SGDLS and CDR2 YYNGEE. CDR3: CASSPLGGATDTQYF. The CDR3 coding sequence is TGTGCCAGCAGCCCCCTAGGGGGGGCGACAGATACGCAGTATTTT.

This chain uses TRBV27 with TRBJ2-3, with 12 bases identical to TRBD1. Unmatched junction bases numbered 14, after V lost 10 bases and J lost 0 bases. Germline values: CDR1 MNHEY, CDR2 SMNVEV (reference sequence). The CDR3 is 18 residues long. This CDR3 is CATGSGQGAPISTDTQYF. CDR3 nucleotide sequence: TGTGCCACCGGCTCGGGACAGGGGGCACCTATTAGCACAGATACGCAGTATTTT.

Here the CDR3 reads CSAITGGFNQPQHF. CDR3 in DNA: TGCAGCGCTATCACGGGCGGGTTCAATCAGCCCCAGCATTTT. The rearrangement uses TRBV29-1 and TRBJ1-5; no clear D gene. V lost 7 bases, J lost 3 bases, and 16 bases lay in between. This CDR3 has 14 residues. From germline, CDR1 is SQVTM and CDR2 ANQGSEA.

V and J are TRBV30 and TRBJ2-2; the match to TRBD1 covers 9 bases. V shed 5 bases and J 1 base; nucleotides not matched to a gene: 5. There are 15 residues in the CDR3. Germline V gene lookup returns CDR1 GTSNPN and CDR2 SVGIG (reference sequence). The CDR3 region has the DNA TGTGCCTGGTTACAGGGGGCTCGGAACACCGGGGAGCTGTTTTTT. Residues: CAWLQGARNTGELFF.

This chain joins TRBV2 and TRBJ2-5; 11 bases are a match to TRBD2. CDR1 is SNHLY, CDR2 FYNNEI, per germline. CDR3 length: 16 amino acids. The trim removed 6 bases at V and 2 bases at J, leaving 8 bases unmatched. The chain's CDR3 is CASSLAGGRQQETQYF. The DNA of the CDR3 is TGTGCCAGCAGCCTAGCGGGGGGAAGACAACAAGAGACCCAGTACTTC.

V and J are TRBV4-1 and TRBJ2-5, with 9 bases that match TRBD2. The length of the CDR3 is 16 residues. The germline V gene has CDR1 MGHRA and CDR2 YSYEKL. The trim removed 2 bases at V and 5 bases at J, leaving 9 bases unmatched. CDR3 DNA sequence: TGCGCCAGCAGCCAACTACCGGGACTAGCAGTCGAGACCCAGTACTTC. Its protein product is CASSQLPGLAVETQYF.

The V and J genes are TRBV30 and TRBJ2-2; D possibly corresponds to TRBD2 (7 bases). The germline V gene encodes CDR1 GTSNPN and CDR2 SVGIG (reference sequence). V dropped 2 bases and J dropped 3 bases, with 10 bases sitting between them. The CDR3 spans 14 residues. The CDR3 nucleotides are TGTGCCTGGAGTACCGGGGGGCACACCGGGGAGCTGTTTTTT. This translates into CAWSTGGHTGELFF. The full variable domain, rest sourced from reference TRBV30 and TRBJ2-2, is SQTIHQWPATLVQPVGSPLSLECTVEGTSNPNLYWYRQAAGRGLQLLFYSVGIGQISSEVPQNLSASRPQDRQFILSSKKLLLSDSGFYLCAWSTGGHTGELFFGEGSRLTVL.

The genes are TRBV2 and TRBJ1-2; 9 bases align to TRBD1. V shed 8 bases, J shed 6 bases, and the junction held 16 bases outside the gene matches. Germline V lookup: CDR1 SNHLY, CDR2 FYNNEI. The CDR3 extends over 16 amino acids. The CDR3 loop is CASSNYLTDRGNGYTF. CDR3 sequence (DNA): TGTGCCAGCTCGAACTATTTGACGGACAGGGGCAATGGCTACACCTTC.

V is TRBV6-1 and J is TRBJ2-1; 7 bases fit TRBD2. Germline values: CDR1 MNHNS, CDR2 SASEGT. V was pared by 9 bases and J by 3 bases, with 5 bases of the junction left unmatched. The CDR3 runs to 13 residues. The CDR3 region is CASTGGSYNEQFF. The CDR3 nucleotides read TGTGCCAGTACTGGCGGGAGCTACAATGAGCAGTTCTTC.

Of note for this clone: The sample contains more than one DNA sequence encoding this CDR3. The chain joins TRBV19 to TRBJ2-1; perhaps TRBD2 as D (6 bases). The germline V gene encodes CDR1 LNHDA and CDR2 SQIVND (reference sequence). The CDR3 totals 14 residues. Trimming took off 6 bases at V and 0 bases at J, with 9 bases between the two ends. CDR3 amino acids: CASRRDPSYNEQFF. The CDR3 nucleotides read TGTGCCAGTAGGCGGGACCCCTCCTACAATGAGCAGTTCTTC.

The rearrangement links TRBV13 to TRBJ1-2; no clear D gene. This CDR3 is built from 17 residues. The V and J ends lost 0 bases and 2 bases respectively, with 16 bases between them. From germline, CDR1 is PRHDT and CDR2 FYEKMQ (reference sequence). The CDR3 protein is CASSLGTSLEPNYGYTF. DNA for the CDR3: TGTGCCAGCAGCTTAGGGACCTCTTTAGAACCCAACTATGGCTACACCTTC.

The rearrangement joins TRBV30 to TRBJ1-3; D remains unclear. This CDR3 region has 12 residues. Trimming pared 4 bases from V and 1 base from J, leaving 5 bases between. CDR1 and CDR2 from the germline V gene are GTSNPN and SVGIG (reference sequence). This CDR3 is CAWTASGNTIYF. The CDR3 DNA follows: TGTGCCTGGACTGCATCTGGAAACACCATATATTTT.

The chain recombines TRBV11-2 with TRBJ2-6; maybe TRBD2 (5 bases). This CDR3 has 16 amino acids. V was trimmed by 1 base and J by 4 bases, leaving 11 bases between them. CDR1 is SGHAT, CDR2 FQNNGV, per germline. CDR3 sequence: CASSLVVGVGANVLTF. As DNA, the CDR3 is TGTGCCAGCAGCTTAGTAGTCGGGGTGGGGGCCAACGTCCTGACTTTC.

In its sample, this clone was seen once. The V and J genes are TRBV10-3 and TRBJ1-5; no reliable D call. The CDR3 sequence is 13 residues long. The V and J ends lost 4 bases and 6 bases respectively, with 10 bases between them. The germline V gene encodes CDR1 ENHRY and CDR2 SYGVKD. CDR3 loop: CAISGPEGQPQHF. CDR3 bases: TGTGCCATCAGTGGACCCGAGGGTCAGCCCCAGCATTTT.

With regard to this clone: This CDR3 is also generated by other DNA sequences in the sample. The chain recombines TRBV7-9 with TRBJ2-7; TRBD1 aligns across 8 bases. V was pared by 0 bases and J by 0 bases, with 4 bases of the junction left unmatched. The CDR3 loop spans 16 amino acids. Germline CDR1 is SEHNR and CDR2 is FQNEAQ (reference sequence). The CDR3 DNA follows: TGTGCCAGCAGCTTAGCAGGAGGACAGGGCTCCTACGAGCAGTACTTC. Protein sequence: CASSLAGGQGSYEQYF.

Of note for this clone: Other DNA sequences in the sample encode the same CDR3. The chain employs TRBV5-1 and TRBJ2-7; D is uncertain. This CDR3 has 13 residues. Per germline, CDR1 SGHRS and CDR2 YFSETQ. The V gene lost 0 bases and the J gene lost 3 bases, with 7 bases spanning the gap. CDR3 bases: TGCGCCAGCAGCTTGGTCCTAAGCTACGAGCAGTACTTC. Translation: CASSLVLSYEQYF.

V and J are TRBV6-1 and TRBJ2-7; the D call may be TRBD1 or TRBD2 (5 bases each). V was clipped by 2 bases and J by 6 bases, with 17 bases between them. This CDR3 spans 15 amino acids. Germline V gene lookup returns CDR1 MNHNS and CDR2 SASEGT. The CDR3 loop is CASSELGTSGGEQYF. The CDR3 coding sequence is TGTGCCAGCAGTGAACTGGGGACCTCAGGTGGCGAGCAGTACTTC.

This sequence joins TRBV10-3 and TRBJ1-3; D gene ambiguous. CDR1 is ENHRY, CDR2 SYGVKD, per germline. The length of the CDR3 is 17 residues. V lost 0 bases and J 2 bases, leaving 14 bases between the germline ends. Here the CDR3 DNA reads TGTGCCATCAGTGAGTCCCCCGCCGGGAGAACTGGAAACACCATATATTTT. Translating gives CAISESPAGRTGNTIYF.

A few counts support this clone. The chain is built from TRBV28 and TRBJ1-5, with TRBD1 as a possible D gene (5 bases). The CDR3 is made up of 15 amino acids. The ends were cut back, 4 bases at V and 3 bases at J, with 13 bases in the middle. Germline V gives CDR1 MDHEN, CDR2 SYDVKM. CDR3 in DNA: TGTGCCAGCAGTTGGGAAAGGGGTTACAATCAGCCCCAGCATTTT. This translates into CASSWERGYNQPQHF.

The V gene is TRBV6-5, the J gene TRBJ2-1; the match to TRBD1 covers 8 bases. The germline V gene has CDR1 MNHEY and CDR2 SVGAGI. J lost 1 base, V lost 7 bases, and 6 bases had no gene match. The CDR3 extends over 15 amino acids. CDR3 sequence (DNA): TGTGCCAGCAACCCGGACAGGGATTCCTACAATGAGCAGTTCTTC. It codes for CASNPDRDSYNEQFF.

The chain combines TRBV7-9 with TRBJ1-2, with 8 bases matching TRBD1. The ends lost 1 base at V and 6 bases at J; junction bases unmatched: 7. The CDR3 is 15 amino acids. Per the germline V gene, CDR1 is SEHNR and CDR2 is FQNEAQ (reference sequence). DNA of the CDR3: TGTGCCAGCAGCTTAGGAATCCAGGGGGCAGATGGCTACACCTTC. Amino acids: CASSLGIQGADGYTF.